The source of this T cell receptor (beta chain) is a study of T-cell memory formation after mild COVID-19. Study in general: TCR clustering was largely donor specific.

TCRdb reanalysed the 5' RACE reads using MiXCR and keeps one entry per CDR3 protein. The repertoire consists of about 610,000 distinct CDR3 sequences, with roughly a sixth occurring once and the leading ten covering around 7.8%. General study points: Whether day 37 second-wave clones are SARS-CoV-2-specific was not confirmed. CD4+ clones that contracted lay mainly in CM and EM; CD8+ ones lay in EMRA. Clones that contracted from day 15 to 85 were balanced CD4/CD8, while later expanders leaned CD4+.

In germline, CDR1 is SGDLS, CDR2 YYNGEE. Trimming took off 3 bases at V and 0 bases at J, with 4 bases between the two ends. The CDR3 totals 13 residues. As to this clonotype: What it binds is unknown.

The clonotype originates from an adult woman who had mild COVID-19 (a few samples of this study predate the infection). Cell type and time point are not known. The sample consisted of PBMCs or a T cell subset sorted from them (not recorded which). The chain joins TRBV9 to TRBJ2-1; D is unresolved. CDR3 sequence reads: CASSDISYNEQFF. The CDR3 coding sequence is TGTGCCAGCAGCGACATCTCCTACAATGAGCAGTTCTTC.